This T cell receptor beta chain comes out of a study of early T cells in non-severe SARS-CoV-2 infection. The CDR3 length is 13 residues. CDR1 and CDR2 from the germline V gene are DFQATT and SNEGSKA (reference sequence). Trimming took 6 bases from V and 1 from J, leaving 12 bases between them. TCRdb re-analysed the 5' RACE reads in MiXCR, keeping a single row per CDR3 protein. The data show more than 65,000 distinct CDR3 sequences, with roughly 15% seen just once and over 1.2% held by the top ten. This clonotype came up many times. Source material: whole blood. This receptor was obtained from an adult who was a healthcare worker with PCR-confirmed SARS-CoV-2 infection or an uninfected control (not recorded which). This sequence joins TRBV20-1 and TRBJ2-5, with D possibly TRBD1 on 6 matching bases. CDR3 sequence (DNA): TGCAGTGCACCCACAGGGATCCAAGAGACCCAGTACTTC. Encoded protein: CSAPTGIQETQYF.